This TCR beta chain emerged from a study of blood T cells in healthy people across ages. This CDR3 has 19 amino acids. Germline V gene lookup returns CDR1 LGHNA and CDR2 YNFKEQ. V lost 0 bases and J lost 0; bases outside the gene matches: 9. Through a sample-barcoded 5' primer and a J-beta primer mix, a second PCR was run for roughly 6 to 12 cycles. TCRdb re-called the 5' RACE reads through MiXCR, storing one row per CDR3 protein. The sample has under 1,000,000 distinct CDR3 sequences, around 45% seen once. The sample consisted of blood. This TCR was recovered from an elderly man in good health. The V call is TRBV4-2, the J call TRBJ1-5, with 9 bases lining up with TRBD1. This CDR3 is CASSQEGRQGGYSNQPQHF. CDR3 bases: TGTGCCAGCAGCCAAGAGGGCCGACAGGGGGGATATAGCAATCAGCCCCAGCATTTT.